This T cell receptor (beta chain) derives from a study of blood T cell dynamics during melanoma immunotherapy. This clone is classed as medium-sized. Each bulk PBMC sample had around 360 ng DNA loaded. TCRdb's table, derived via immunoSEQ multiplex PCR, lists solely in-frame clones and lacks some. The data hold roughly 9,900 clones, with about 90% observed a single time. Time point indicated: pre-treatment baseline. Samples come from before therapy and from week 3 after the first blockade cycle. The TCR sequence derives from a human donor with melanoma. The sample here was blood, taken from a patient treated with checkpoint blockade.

As DNA, the CDR3 is TGTGCCAGCTCACCCCAAGGCGACGAGCAGTACTTC. It yields the protein CASSPQGDEQYF. V gene TRBV18 combines with J gene TRBJ2-7, with D uncertain. V shed 3 bases and J shed 5 bases, with 8 bases lying between them. The CDR3 has 12 amino acids. From germline, CDR1 is KGHSH and CDR2 LQKENI. Based on the CDR3 plus reference TRBV18 and TRBJ2-7, the full variable domain is NAGVMQNPRHLVRRRGQEARLRCSPMKGHSHVYWYRQLPEEGLKFMVYLQKENIIDESGMPKERFSAEFPKEGPSILRIQQVVRGDSAAYFCASSPQGDEQYFGPGTRLTVT.